Below, 16 T cell receptor beta chains from the same sample are listed, as sequenced in a study of CXCR3-negative and CXCR3-positive naive CD8 T cells. The TRB cDNA libraries were prepared by 5' RACE with UMI labels. TCRdb re-called the 5' RACE reads and catalogs CDR3 proteins one per entry, DNA excluded. This table holds fewer than 55,000 distinct CDR3 sequences. Sequenced material: naive CXCR3- CD8+ T cells from blood. Sample subset: CD45RO-CCR7+CD27+CD95- naive CD8+ T cells lacking CXCR3 (TNR3-). These receptors all come from a human donor in good health. Some clones in this sample may be carry-over from other donors' samples.

The chain joins TRBV12-3 or TRBV12-4 to TRBJ2-3; TCRdb proposes TRBD2, but this gene call is untestable without DNA. This CDR3 contains 17 residues. This CDR3 is CASSLPRSSVYTDTQYF.

The J gene is TRBJ1-1, the V gene TRBV29-1; without DNA, the TCRdb call of TRBD1 cannot be checked. CDR1 SQVTM and CDR2 ANQGSEA come from the germline V gene. The CDR3 is 12 amino acids. CDR3 region: CSVERYEGEAFF.

This rearrangement joins TRBV4-1 to TRBJ2-7; TCRdb's D gene call, TRBD1, goes unchecked for lack of DNA. The V gene's germline CDR1 is MGHRA and CDR2 YSYEKL. CDR3 length equals 15 residues. The CDR3 loop is CASSQDLPGPYEQYF.

The V and J genes are TRBV6-2 or TRBV6-3 and TRBJ2-5. This CDR3 has 12 residues. Germline V gene sequence: CDR1 MNHEY, CDR2 SVGEGT. The CDR3 spells CASSEYQETQYF.

The chain's CDR3 is CSSLDIAKNIQYF. The rearrangement links TRBV29-1 to TRBJ2-4; there is no DNA to check the TCRdb D call of TRBD1. Germline-derived CDR1 and CDR2 are SQVTM and ANQGSEA. This CDR3 spans 13 amino acids.

This sequence joins TRBV4-2 and TRBJ2-7; the TRBD2 assignment by TCRdb is unverifiable without DNA. This CDR3 spans 16 amino acids. Per germline, CDR1 LGHNA and CDR2 YNFKEQ. CDR3 in amino acids: CASSQDKGLAGYEQYF.

The chain is built from TRBV6-5 and TRBJ2-3; TCRdb picks TRBD1, but there is no DNA to check that call. Germline loops: CDR1 MNHEY, CDR2 SVGAGI. CDR3 length: 15 amino acids. The CDR3: CASSYRDSHTDTQYF.

V and J are TRBV29-1 and TRBJ2-7; with no DNA, the TCRdb D assignment of TRBD1 cannot be verified. Germline assignment: CDR1 SQVTM and CDR2 ANQGSEA. The CDR3 totals 13 residues. The CDR3 region is CSVEVPGPNEQYF.

This chain links TRBV20-1 with TRBJ2-1. Germline V lookup: CDR1 DFQATT, CDR2 SNEGSKA (reference sequence). This CDR3 has 15 amino acids. The CDR3 here is CSASVGGEAYNEQFF.

V gene TRBV5-1 combines with J gene TRBJ2-3; absent DNA, TCRdb's TRBD1 call cannot be checked. The CDR3 covers 14 residues. Germline assignment: CDR1 SGHRS and CDR2 YFSETQ. This CDR3 is CASSLGLGIDTQYF.

The chain's CDR3 is CASSSTAFGAYNEQFF. The genes are TRBV11-2 and TRBJ2-1; TCRdb calls TRBD2, which cannot be checked without DNA. Germline assignment: CDR1 SGHAT and CDR2 FQNNGV. The CDR3 runs 16 residues.

The V and J genes are TRBV5-1 and TRBJ2-3. This CDR3 contains 16 residues. Looked up from germline, CDR1 is SGHRS and CDR2 is YFSETQ. The CDR3 spells CASSLAARPSTDTQYF.

The CDR3: CASSFLGQSTDTQYF. The chain couples TRBV28 to TRBJ2-3; TCRdb picks TRBD1, but there is no DNA to check that call. The CDR3 contains 15 residues. Germline-derived CDR1 and CDR2 are MDHEN and SYDVKM.

The CDR3 spells CASSFPRHTSGSSYEQYF. The chain is built from TRBV5-1 and TRBJ2-7; TCRdb's D call, TRBD2, is unchecked because there is no DNA. Germline V lookup: CDR1 SGHRS, CDR2 YFSETQ. CDR3 size: 18 residues.

The chain links TRBV7-9 to TRBJ2-2. CDR3 size: 15 residues. From germline, CDR1 is SEHNR and CDR2 FQNEAQ (reference sequence). The CDR3 spells CASSDRLIQAGELFF.

The rearrangement links TRBV20-1 to TRBJ2-5; TCRdb's assignment of TRBD1 cannot be checked, as there is no DNA. In germline, CDR1 is DFQATT, CDR2 SNEGSKA (reference sequence). The CDR3 length is 14 residues. CDR3 sequence: CSAREDRGQETQYF.